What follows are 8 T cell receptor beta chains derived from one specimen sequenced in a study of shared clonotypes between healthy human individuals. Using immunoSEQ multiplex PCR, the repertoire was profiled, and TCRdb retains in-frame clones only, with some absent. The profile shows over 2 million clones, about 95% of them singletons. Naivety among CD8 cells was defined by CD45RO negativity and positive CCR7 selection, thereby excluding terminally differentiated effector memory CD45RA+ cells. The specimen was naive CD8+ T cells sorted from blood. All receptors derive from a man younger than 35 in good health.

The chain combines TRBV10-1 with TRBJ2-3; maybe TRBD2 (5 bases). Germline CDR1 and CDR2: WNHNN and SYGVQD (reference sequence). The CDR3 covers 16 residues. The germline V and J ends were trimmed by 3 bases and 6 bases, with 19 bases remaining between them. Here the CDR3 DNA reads TGCGCCAGCAGTGACCTCGCTACGGCCGGGGAGGATACGCAGTATTTT. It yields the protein CASSDLATAGEDTQYF.

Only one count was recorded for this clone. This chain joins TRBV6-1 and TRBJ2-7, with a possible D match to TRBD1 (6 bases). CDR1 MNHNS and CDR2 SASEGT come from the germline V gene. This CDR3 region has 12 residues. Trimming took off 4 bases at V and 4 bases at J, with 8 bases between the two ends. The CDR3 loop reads CASSGGQYEQYF. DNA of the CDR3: TGTGCCAGCAGTGGAGGACAGTACGAGCAGTACTTC.

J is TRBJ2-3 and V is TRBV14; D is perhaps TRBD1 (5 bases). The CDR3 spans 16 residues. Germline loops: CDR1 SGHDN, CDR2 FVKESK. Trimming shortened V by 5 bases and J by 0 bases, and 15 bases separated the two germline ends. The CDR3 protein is CASSTRQFPSTDTQYF. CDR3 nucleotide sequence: TGTGCCAGCAGCACCCGACAGTTTCCTAGCACAGATACGCAGTATTTT.

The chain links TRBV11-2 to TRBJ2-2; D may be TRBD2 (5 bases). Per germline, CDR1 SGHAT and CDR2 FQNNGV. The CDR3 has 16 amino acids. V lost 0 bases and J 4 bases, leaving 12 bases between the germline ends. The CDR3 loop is CASSLEGSWGTGELFF. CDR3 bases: TGTGCCAGCAGCTTAGAAGGGAGTTGGGGCACCGGGGAGCTGTTTTTT. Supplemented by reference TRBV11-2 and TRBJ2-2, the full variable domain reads EAGVAQSPRYKIIEKRQSVAFWCNPISGHATLYWYQQILGQGPKLLIQFQNNGVVDDSQLPKDRFSAERLKGVDSTLKIQPAKLEDSAVYLCASSLEGSWGTGELFFGEGSRLTVL.

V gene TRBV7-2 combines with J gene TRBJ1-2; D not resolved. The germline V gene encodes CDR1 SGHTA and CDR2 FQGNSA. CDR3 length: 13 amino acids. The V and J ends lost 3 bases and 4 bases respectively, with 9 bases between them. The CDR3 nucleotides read TGTGCCAGCAGCTTTCGGACCCTCTATGGCTACACCTTC. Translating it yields CASSFRTLYGYTF.

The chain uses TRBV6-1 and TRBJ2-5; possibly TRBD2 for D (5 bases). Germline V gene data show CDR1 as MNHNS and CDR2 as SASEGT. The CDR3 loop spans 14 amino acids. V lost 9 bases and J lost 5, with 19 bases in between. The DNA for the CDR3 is TGTGCCAGTTTAATCTTCGACGGGATGGAGACCCAGTACTTC. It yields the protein CASLIFDGMETQYF.

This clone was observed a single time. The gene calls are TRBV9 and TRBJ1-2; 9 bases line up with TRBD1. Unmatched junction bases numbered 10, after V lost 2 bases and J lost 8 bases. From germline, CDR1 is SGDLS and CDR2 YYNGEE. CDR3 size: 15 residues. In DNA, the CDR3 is TGTGCCAGCAGCGTTGACCCGGGACAGGGTTGGGGCTACACCTTC. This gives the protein CASSVDPGQGWGYTF. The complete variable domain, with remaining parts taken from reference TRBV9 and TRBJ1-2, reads DSGVTQTPKHLITATGQRVTLRCSPRSGDLSVYWYQQSLDQGLQFLIQYYNGEERAKGNILERFSAQQFPDLHSELNLSSLELGDSALYFCASSVDPGQGWGYTFGSGTRLTVV.

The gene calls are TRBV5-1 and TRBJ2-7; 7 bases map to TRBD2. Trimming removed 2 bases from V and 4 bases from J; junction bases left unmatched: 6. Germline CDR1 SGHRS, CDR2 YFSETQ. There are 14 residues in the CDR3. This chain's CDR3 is CASSFEGGLYEQYF. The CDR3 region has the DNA TGCGCCAGCAGCTTCGAGGGAGGGCTATACGAGCAGTACTTC.